This T cell receptor (beta chain) appears in the sequencing data of a study of blood T cell repertoires in COVID-19. The overall study: The origin of the acute and convalescent COVID-19 samples was the United States, Italy and Spain. T cells, B-cell-depleted T cells, or PBMCs provided the cDNA or gDNA that served as material.

The CDR3 runs 17 residues. Trimming at V came to 1 base and at J to 3 bases, leaving 9 bases not matched to a gene. The V gene's germline CDR1 is SEHNR and CDR2 FQNEAQ (reference sequence). The authors' processing: It was from reference gene primer amplification that nucleated cell counts were estimated. Assay: immunoSEQ multiplex PCR; the TCRdb copy retains only in-frame clones and omits some. D and trimming come from the DNA, and the V and J calls and clone size come from that table. The data show hundreds of thousands of clones, with approximately 89% seen just once and roughly 6% held by the top ten. Patients from Seattle were sampled longitudinally, starting during active infection.

The sample consisted of peripheral blood. This chain connects TRBV7-9 to TRBJ2-1, with TRBD2 matching over 7 bases. The source is a woman aged 30 to 39 with COVID-19, enrolled during active disease. The CDR3 nucleotides read TGTGCCAGCAGCTTAGGTGGGTCGGGACTAATCTACAATGAGCAGTTCTTC. Protein: CASSLGGSGLIYNEQFF.